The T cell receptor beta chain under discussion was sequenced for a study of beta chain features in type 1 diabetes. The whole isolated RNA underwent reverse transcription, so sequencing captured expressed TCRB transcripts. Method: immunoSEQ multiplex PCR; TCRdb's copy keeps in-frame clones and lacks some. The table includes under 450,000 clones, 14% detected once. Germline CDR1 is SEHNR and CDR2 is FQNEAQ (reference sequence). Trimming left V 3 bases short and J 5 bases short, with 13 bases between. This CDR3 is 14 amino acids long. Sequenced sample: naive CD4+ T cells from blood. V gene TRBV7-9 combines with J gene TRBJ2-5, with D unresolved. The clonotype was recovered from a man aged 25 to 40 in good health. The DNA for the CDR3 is TGTGCCAGCAGCTTGACTCTCTCCGGGGAGACCCAGTACTTC. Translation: CASSLTLSGETQYF.